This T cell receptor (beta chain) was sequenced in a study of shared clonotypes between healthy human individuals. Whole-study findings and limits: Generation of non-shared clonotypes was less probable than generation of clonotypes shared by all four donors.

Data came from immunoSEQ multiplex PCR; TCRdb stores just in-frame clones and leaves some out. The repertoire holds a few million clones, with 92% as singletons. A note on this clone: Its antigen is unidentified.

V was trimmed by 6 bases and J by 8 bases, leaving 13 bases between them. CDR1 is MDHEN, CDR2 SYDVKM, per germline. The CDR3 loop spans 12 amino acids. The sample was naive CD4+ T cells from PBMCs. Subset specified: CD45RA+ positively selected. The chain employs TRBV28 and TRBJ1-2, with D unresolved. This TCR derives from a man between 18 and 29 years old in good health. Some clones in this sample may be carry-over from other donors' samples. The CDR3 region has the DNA TGTGCCAGCAGCGCCCCACGAGAAGGCTACACCTTC. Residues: CASSAPREGYTF.